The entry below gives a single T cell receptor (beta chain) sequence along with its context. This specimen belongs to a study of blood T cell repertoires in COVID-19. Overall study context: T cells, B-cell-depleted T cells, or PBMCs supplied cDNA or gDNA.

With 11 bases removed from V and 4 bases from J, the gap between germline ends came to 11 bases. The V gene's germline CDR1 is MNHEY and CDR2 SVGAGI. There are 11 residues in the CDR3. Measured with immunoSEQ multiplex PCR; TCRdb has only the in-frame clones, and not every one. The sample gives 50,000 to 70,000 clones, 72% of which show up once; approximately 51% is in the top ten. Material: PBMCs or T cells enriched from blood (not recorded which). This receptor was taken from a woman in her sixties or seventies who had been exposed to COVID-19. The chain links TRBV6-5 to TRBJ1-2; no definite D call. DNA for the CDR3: TGTGCCGGCGAGCGGGGCTATGGCTACACCTTC. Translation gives CAGERGYGYTF.